This T cell receptor (beta chain) was observed in a study of shared T cell receptors in the human thymus. Only in-frame clones appear in the TCRdb table, and some are missing; sequencing was by immunoSEQ multiplex PCR. Among hundreds of thousands of clones listed, approximately 87% were seen once. The ends were cut back, 2 bases at V and 2 bases at J, with 13 bases in the middle. Germline loops: CDR1 MNHEY, CDR2 SVGAGI. This CDR3 comprises 15 residues. These sequences were also reported in another study, on human thymus T cells. This second report adds: Having surgery to correct congenital heart defects, healthy Finnish infants acted as the donors. Resections obtained during corrective heart surgery supplied the thymus tissue. Repertoires sampled from thymus and blood appeared biased in V and J gene usage. A high degree of thymic repertoire overlap among unrelated individuals was reported in related research.

This TCR came from a boy younger than two with a congenital heart defect. The rearrangement uses TRBV6-5 and TRBJ2-7; TRBD2 is a possible D gene (6 bases). Sequenced material: thymocytes. DNA for the CDR3: TGTGCCAGCAGTTACGGAGGGCAGGATCCCTACGAGCAGTACTTC. Amino acid sequence: CASSYGGQDPYEQYF.